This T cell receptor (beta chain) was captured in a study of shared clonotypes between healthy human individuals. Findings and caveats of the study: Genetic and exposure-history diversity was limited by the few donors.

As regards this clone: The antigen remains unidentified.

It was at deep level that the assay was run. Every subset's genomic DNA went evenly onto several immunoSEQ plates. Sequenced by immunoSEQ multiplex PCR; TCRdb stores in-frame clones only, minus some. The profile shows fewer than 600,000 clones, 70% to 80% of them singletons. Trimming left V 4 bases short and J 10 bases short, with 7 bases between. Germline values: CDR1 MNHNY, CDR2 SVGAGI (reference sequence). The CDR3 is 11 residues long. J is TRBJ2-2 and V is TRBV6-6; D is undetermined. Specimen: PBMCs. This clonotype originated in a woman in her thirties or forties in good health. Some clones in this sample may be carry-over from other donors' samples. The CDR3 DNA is TGTGCCAGCAGTTCCGCCCCGGAGCTGTTTTTT. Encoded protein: CASSSAPELFF.